This passage covers 2 T cell receptor beta chains from one sample sequenced in a study of beta chain features in type 1 diabetes. Expressed TCRB transcripts got sequenced, as all isolated RNA was reverse transcribed. Sequencing used immunoSEQ multiplex PCR; TCRdb keeps in-frame clones, though not all of them. The sample lists around 450,000 clones; about 10% were seen once. Sequenced input: naive CD4+ T cells from blood. All receptors derive from a woman younger than 30 in good health.

In its sample, this clone was seen a few times. CDR3 coding DNA: TGTGCCTGGGTTCGGTATGGTGAGCAGTTCTTC. It yields the protein CAWVRYGEQFF. This rearrangement joins TRBV30 to TRBJ2-1; D call uncertain. Deletions cut 5 bases from V and 9 bases from J, with 11 bases between. Germline values: CDR1 GTSNPN, CDR2 SVGIG (reference sequence). The length of the CDR3 is 11 residues.

This chain links TRBV4-1 with TRBJ1-1, with D unresolved. Germline assignment: CDR1 MGHRA and CDR2 YSYEKL. V lost 2 bases and J 4 bases, leaving 11 bases between the germline ends. The CDR3 covers 14 residues. The CDR3 sequence is CASSQFPGFTEAFF. The CDR3 DNA follows: TGCGCCAGCAGCCAATTTCCGGGATTCACTGAAGCTTTCTTT.